These 29 T cell receptor beta chains were sequenced from one sample in a study of vaccination effects on CD4 cells after COVID-19. Viral peptide pool expansion of antigen-specific CD4+ T cells preceded sequencing in the ViraFEST assay. Culture lasted around eleven days before CD4+ T cell isolation. Negative nucleocapsid antibody tests before and after vaccination confirmed no previous SARS-CoV-2 infection. For these TCRs, the target antigens are not known. TCRdb's copy holds only in-frame clones and misses some; the assay was immunoSEQ multiplex PCR. The sample lists 35,000 to 45,000 clones; around 78% were seen once. The sample here was CD4+ T cells from PBMCs cultured with SARS-CoV-2 spike peptides, taken before COVID-19 vaccination. The source of these receptors is a human donor who received a COVID-19 vaccine.

This chain links TRBV19 with TRBJ1-6; 9 bases agree with TRBD1. This CDR3 spans 16 amino acids. Trimming took 7 bases from V and 4 from J; bases not matched to a gene: 8. CDR1 and CDR2 (germline): LNHDA, SQIVND (reference sequence). The CDR3 bases are TGTGCCAGTACCCTGAAGACAGGGGGTTATAATTCACCCCTCCACTTT. Translating it yields CASTLKTGGYNSPLHF.

The chain couples TRBV30 to TRBJ2-5; 8 bases map to TRBD1. Germline V gene lookup returns CDR1 GTSNPN and CDR2 SVGIG (reference sequence). Unmatched junction bases numbered 7, after V lost 4 bases and J lost 3 bases. This CDR3 contains 14 residues. DNA for the CDR3: TGTGCCTGGAACCGGGGGACAGGAAAAGAGACCCAGTACTTC. It translates to CAWNRGTGKETQYF.

The chain couples TRBV7-2 to TRBJ2-2; D is possibly TRBD2 (6 bases). The V gene's germline CDR1 is SGHTA and CDR2 FQGNSA. Trimming shortened V by 1 base and J by 7 bases, and 13 bases separated the two germline ends. The CDR3 is made up of 15 amino acids. CDR3 sequence (DNA): TGTGCCAGCAGCTTAGTGCCGGGGGTCCGCGGGGAGCTGTTTTTT. It encodes CASSLVPGVRGELFF.

This clone has only a few counts. This sequence joins TRBV6-5 and TRBJ2-4; 9 bases line up with TRBD1. Germline CDR1 is MNHEY and CDR2 is SVGAGI. The CDR3 extends over 14 amino acids. V was clipped by 7 bases and J by 9 bases; unmatched bases: 10. CDR3 amino acids: CASTLRQDRGIQYF. CDR3 DNA sequence: TGTGCCAGCACCCTAAGACAGGACAGGGGCATTCAGTACTTC.

The CDR3 sequence is CASSQSRGGPYNSPLHF. As DNA, the CDR3 is TGCGCCAGCAGTCAATCAAGGGGCGGACCCTATAATTCACCCCTCCACTTT. This sequence joins TRBV23-1 and TRBJ1-6; possible D gene TRBD1, 5 bases. TRBV23-1 is annotated as an ORF whose role is uncertain. Trimming cost V 0 bases and J 2 bases, with 11 bases left between them. The CDR3 length is 17 residues.

The chain links TRBV6-1 to TRBJ2-2; 7 bases are a match to TRBD2. The J segment lost 4 bases and the V segment lost 3 bases, leaving 11 bases of the junction unmatched. Per the germline V gene, CDR1 is MNHNS and CDR2 is SASEGT. The CDR3 spans 17 residues. This chain's CDR3 is CASSDDAWGGVTGELFF. Written as DNA, the CDR3 is TGTGCCAGCAGTGACGATGCATGGGGGGGTGTCACCGGGGAGCTGTTTTTT.

The V and J genes are TRBV19 and TRBJ2-1; perhaps TRBD1 as D (5 bases). CDR3 size: 21 residues. The V gene's germline CDR1 is LNHDA and CDR2 SQIVND (reference sequence). Trimming took 5 bases from V and 4 from J, leaving 33 bases between them. The CDR3 protein is CASSLGFRVNFLNPIYNEQFF. Here the CDR3 DNA reads TGTGCCAGTAGTTTAGGTTTCAGGGTAAATTTTTTGAACCCAATTTACAATGAGCAGTTCTTC.

This clone occurred once. The rearrangement joins TRBV29-1 to TRBJ2-5; D possibly matches TRBD1 or TRBD2 (7 bases each). There are 13 residues in the CDR3. Trimming pared 6 bases from V and 5 bases from J, leaving 16 bases between. Germline values: CDR1 SQVTM, CDR2 ANQGSEA. The CDR3 spells CSVGTGEGETQYF. The DNA for the CDR3 is TGCAGCGTCGGAACAGGGGAGGGGGAGACCCAGTACTTC.

The V gene is TRBV7-9, the J gene TRBJ1-2; no definite D call. Trimming stripped 2 bases from V and 4 bases from J, with 8 bases between. The CDR3 contains 13 residues. Looked up from germline, CDR1 is SEHNR and CDR2 is FQNEAQ (reference sequence). The DNA for the CDR3 is TGTGCCAGCAGCTTATTGGAGACCTATGGCTACACCTTC. Translation gives CASSLLETYGYTF. Filled out from reference TRBV7-9 and TRBJ1-2, the complete variable domain reads DTGVSQNPRHKITKRGQNVTFRCDPISEHNRLYWYRQTLGQGPEFLTYFQNEAQLEKSRLLSDRFSAERPKGSFSTLEIQRTEQGDSAMYLCASSLLETYGYTFGSGTRLTVV.

The rearrangement links TRBV7-2 to TRBJ2-5, with D unresolved. Per the germline V gene, CDR1 is SGHTA and CDR2 is FQGNSA. The V end was cut by 2 bases, the J end by 5 bases, with 15 bases between. CDR3 length equals 15 residues. CDR3 bases: TGTGCCAGCAGCTTAAGGGCTGGGTCCTGGGAGACCCAGTACTTC. Its translation: CASSLRAGSWETQYF.

This chain joins TRBV5-1 and TRBJ1-6; D remains ambiguous. The CDR3 runs 15 residues. V lost 7 bases and J lost 6, with 17 bases in between. Germline loops: CDR1 SGHRS, CDR2 YFSETQ. In DNA form, the CDR3 reads TGCGCCAGCTCGGTGGCCCCCGCCGGTAATTCACCCCTCCACTTT. This sequence encodes CASSVAPAGNSPLHF.

V and J are TRBV4-3 and TRBJ1-2; a weak D match, TRBD1 (5 bases). Germline assignment: CDR1 LGHNA and CDR2 YSLEER. V was shortened by 0 bases and J by 7 bases, with 9 bases between the two germline ends. The CDR3 covers 13 residues. Here the CDR3 reads CASSQEGVVGYTF. Written as DNA, the CDR3 is TGCGCCAGCAGCCAAGAGGGGGTAGTTGGCTACACCTTC.

This clone was counted between two and nine times. The chain is built from TRBV7-2 and TRBJ1-2; 7 positions match TRBD1. This CDR3 is 15 amino acids long. J was trimmed by 8 bases and V by 7 bases; bases with no gene match: 16. Per germline, CDR1 SGHTA and CDR2 FQGNSA. CDR3 coding DNA: TGTGCCAGCACCTTGGGGGGTGGAGGGGGCAGAGGCTACACCTTC. Amino acids: CASTLGGGGGRGYTF.

The rearrangement joins TRBV2 to TRBJ2-7; 8 bases are a match to TRBD2. Trimming cost V 7 bases and J 2 bases; bases outside gene matches: 7. CDR3 length: 14 residues. CDR1 is SNHLY, CDR2 FYNNEI, per germline. The DNA of the CDR3 is TGTGCCAGCACCGCGGGACTAGTCGCCTACGAGCAGTACGTC. This sequence encodes CASTAGLVAYEQYV.

This chain connects TRBV3-1 (or the pseudogene TRBV3-2) to TRBJ2-7, with TRBD1 matching over 7 bases. CDR1 is LGHDT and CDR2 is YNNKEL in the germline V gene (reference sequence). V lost 6 bases, J lost 7 bases, and 9 bases stayed unmatched. The CDR3 has 13 residues. The CDR3 nucleotides are TGTGCCAGCAGTCTGACAGGGACGGGGGAGCAGTACGTC. Its translation: CASSLTGTGEQYV.

The chain joins TRBV6-2 or TRBV6-3 to TRBJ2-7; 7 positions match TRBD1. V dropped 5 bases and J dropped 2; count of bases not matched to a gene: 9. The CDR3 sequence is 15 residues long. In germline, CDR1 is MNHEY, CDR2 SVGEGT. CDR3 DNA: TGTGCCAGCAGTGACCCGGGGACAGCCACCTACGAGCAGTACGTC. Protein sequence: CASSDPGTATYEQYV.

The chain has TRBV11-3 and TRBJ1-1; 8 nucleotides line up with TRBD1. Per germline, CDR1 SGHNT and CDR2 YENEEA. The CDR3 is made up of 16 amino acids. The V and J ends lost 6 bases and 2 bases, in that order; junction bases with no gene match: 11. The CDR3 coding sequence is TGTGCCAGCAGTCATGACAGGGGTATCGAAAACACTGAAGCTTTCTTT. This sequence encodes CASSHDRGIENTEAFF.

This clone was detected only a few times. The CDR3 is CASSQEFDREAFF. The CDR3 DNA reads as TGCGCCAGCAGCCAAGAATTCGACAGGGAAGCTTTCTTT. V is TRBV4-1 and J is TRBJ1-1, with a weak D call TRBD1 (6 bases). The V gene's germline CDR1 is MGHRA and CDR2 YSYEKL. Trimming shortened V by 0 bases and J by 8 bases, and 10 bases separated the two germline ends. CDR3 length equals 13 residues.

This chain connects TRBV7-2 to TRBJ2-3; D perhaps matches TRBD2 (5 bases). CDR1 is SGHTA, CDR2 FQGNSA, per germline. This CDR3 is built from 11 residues. Between the trimmed V and J ends, which lost 11 bases and 1 base, there was a span of 7 bases. CDR3 protein: CAARGTDTQYF. As DNA, the CDR3 is TGTGCCGCGAGGGGCACAGATACGCAGTATTTT.

The chain employs TRBV7-9 and TRBJ2-1; D not certain. The CDR3 extends over 13 amino acids. Germline lookup yields CDR1 SEHNR and CDR2 FQNEAQ (reference sequence). The V gene lost 4 bases and the J gene lost 5 bases, with 9 bases spanning the gap. The CDR3 region is CASSWNGNNEQFF. CDR3 nucleotide sequence: TGTGCCAGCAGCTGGAATGGGAACAATGAGCAGTTCTTC.

The chain links TRBV19 to TRBJ1-6; D is possibly TRBD1 (5 bases). V lost 3 bases and J 0 bases, leaving 15 bases between the germline ends. The CDR3 has 18 residues. Germline V gene lookup returns CDR1 LNHDA and CDR2 SQIVND (reference sequence). The CDR3, as DNA: TGTGCCAGTAGTATCGGCCAGGGTTCAAGCTCCTATAATTCACCCCTCCACTTT. Amino acid sequence: CASSIGQGSSSYNSPLHF.

This chain connects TRBV3-1 (or the pseudogene TRBV3-2) to TRBJ1-2, with D tentatively TRBD1 (5 bases). This CDR3 contains 16 residues. CDR1 is LGHDT, CDR2 YNNKEL, per germline (reference sequence). Trimming pared 2 bases from V and 6 bases from J, leaving 19 bases between. Here the CDR3 reads CASSQLARGGVHGYTF. DNA of the CDR3: TGTGCCAGCAGCCAACTAGCCCGCGGGGGAGTGCATGGCTACACCTTC.

The chain carries TRBV3-1 (or the pseudogene TRBV3-2) and TRBJ2-3, with TRBD2 matching 9 bases. The CDR3 extends over 14 amino acids. The ends lost 5 bases at V and 6 bases at J; junction bases unmatched: 6. Germline CDR1 is LGHDT and CDR2 is YNNKEL (reference sequence). CDR3 sequence reads: CASSSSGVVDTQYF. Here the CDR3 DNA reads TGTGCCAGCAGCTCTAGCGGGGTGGTGGATACGCAGTATTTT.

The gene calls are TRBV7-9 and TRBJ2-5, with 7 bases matching TRBD2. The CDR3 is 17 amino acids. Losses at the gene ends were 4 bases for V and 2 bases for J; bases not matched to a gene: 13. Germline V gene lookup returns CDR1 SEHNR and CDR2 FQNEAQ (reference sequence). This CDR3 reads CASSSRVSSGRQETQYF. Written as DNA, the CDR3 is TGTGCCAGCAGCTCCCGGGTGTCTAGCGGACGACAAGAGACCCAGTACTTC.

The chain uses TRBV20-1 and TRBJ2-7; 10 bases match TRBD1. The CDR3 covers 11 residues. Germline CDR1 DFQATT, CDR2 SNEGSKA (reference sequence). The CDR3 DNA follows: TGCGGCTACGACAGGGGGCACGAGCAGTACGTC. Translated: CGYDRGHEQYV.

Comment on this clone: Germline is not matched at one junction end, which may reflect a read error. The rearrangement links TRBV6-2 or TRBV6-3 to TRBJ2-2; D is perhaps TRBD1 or TRBD2 (5 bases each). The V gene's germline CDR1 is MNHEY and CDR2 SVGEGT. The CDR3 contains 14 residues. CDR3 in DNA: TGTGCCAGCAGTCCGCGGGCCACATTGGGGGTGCTGTTTTTT. This gives the protein CASSPRATLGVLFF.

The rearrangement uses TRBV10-3 and TRBJ1-5; D may be TRBD1 (5 bases). The V and J ends lost 4 bases and 7 bases respectively, with 11 bases between them. Germline V CDR1 and CDR2: ENHRY, SYGVKD. The CDR3 runs to 13 residues. The CDR3 spells CAISVQGGQPQHF. CDR3 DNA: TGTGCCATCAGTGTCCAGGGAGGACAGCCCCAGCATTTT.

The V gene is TRBV28, the J gene TRBJ2-3, with D possibly matching TRBD2 (6 bases). The CDR3 is 16 amino acids. Germline lookup yields CDR1 MDHEN and CDR2 SYDVKM. V was cut by 7 bases and J by 1 base, with 18 bases left in between. CDR3 loop: CASTPGGARGTDTQYF. In DNA form, the CDR3 reads TGTGCCAGCACCCCGGGCGGGGCGAGGGGCACAGATACGCAGTATTTT.

The chain couples TRBV30 to TRBJ2-3; 15 nucleotides agree with TRBD2. J was trimmed by 0 bases and V by 5 bases; bases with no gene match: 3. Germline V gene data show CDR1 as GTSNPN and CDR2 as SVGIG (reference sequence). There are 16 residues in the CDR3. The CDR3 region has the DNA TGTGCCTGGGGACTAGCGGGGGGGCAAAGCACAGATACGCAGTATTTT. It encodes CAWGLAGGQSTDTQYF.